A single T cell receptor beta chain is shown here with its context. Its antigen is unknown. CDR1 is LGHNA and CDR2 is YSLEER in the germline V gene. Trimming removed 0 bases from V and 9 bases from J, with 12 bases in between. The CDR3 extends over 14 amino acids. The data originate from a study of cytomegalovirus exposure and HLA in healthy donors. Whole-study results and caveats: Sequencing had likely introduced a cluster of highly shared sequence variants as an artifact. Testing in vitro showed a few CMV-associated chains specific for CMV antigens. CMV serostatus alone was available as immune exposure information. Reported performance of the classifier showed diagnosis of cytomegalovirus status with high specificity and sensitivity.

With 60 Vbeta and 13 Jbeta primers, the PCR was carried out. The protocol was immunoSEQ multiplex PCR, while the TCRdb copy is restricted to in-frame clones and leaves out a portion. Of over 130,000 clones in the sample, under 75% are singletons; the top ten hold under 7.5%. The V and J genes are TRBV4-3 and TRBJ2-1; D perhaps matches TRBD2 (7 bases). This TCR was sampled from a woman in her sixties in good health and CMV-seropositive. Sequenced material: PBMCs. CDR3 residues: CASSQDEGGGEQFF. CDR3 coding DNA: TGCGCCAGCAGCCAAGACGAGGGAGGGGGTGAGCAGTTCTTC.